This record concerns one TCR beta chain sequence. This clone was observed at least ten times. No antigen is known for it. From the germline J gene comes the end of the CDR3, since the read stops 3 residues before it. This record comes from a study of T cell clonality in common variable immunodeficiency (dated by TCRdb to the mid-2010s). The investigation overall reported the following: According to the authors, finding the cause of the higher clonality in CVID would require sequencing the repertoires of T cell subpopulations. Although equal DNA input was used, an average of roughly 89,000 unique sequences per sample was obtained for controls, compared with around 32,000 for CVID samples. Patient heterogeneity within the CVID cohort put limits on correlating repertoire features with clinical complications. CVID TCRbeta sequences were reported to have fewer deletions and N-nucleotide insertions and to lack highly modified clones with 13 or more V deletions. Compared with healthy controls, CVID subjects showed increased TCRbeta clonality (t-test p = 0.018), a feature most characteristic of about a third of subjects. CVID subjects shared fewer TCRbeta clones with each other than healthy controls did (p < 0.0001).

Most CVID patients and most healthy controls were of Caucasian heritage. Heparinized peripheral whole blood samples of about 4.5 to 8.5 ml were obtained from each donor. Genomic DNA from adults with common variable immune deficiency (CVID) and from healthy adult controls was used for sequencing of TCRbeta CDR3 repertoires. A total of about 22 healthy adult volunteers (approximately 12 female and roughly ten male; age range about 23 to 75 years, mean age about 34) were included in the control group. Diluted blood was subjected to density centrifugation over Hypaque 1077 or Ficoll-Paque for isolation of peripheral blood mononuclear cells. Genomic DNA was obtained from unsorted mononuclear cells through either Qiagen column purification or a centrifugation-based method. There are 12 amino acids in the CDR3, from cysteine to phenylalanine inclusive. Of the CDR3's DNA, 27 bases were read; they are in frame from base 1. From the germline V gene (reference sequence), CDR1 is DFQATT and CDR2 is SNEGSKA. Compared with germline, V lacks 5 bases and J lacks 6 bases; bases without a gene match: 6.

CVID samples and control samples contributed equivalent amounts of genomic DNA as sequencing input. For every sample, a 60 bp segment covering the rearranged TCRbeta CDR3 region was amplified and then sequenced. The immunoSEQ assay, a bias-corrected multiplex PCR combined with high-throughput sequencing, was used to amplify TCRbeta. The paper's data handling went like this. Every unique nucleotide sequence was considered a clone and was annotated with V, D and J genes, copy number and frequency. Sequences were labeled productive if in frame, and non-productive if out of frame or containing stop codons. As previously described, clonality was computed from Shannon's entropy. Mean CDR3 Kyte-Doolittle hydropathy was derived from the predicted amino acid sequences of productive clones. Hierarchical clustering of scaled V gene usage was performed with the R hclust function using Manhattan distance and complete linkage. To assess clone sharing by CDR3 amino acid sequence, 12 repertoires per group were resampled over 100 rounds. The repertoires were searched for around 72 published EBV-specific and a few hundred published CMV-specific TCRbeta sequences. After a couple of CVID samples that produced fewer than 10,000 sequences were dropped from the analysis, 42 CVID repertoires remained. This immuneACCESS table, as held by TCRdb, lists in-frame sequences with V and J called but not all clones. Of the missing ones, under half trace to an unresolved V gene in checked studies; the others have no known cause. From that table come the V and J calls and clone size; the DNA was used to work out D and trimming. The table shows over 35,000 clones here, with no singletons. The ten largest account for around a tenth of the sample.

This chain joins TRBV20-1 to TRBJ1-1; 7 bases in the middle match TRBD1. This sequence originates from a person aged 18-69 years in good health. Sequenced: peripheral blood mononuclear cells. The CDR3 reads as follows: CSASQGGAEAFF. The CDR3 DNA, read in part, is TGCAGTGCTTCTCAGGGGGGAGCTGAA.